Below, one T cell receptor beta chain is given with its context. This table comes from immunoSEQ multiplex PCR, and its TCRdb copy is limited to in-frame clones, with some not included. The data show fewer than 3 million clones, with 92% seen just once and 0.3% to 0.45% held by the top ten. These data originate in a study of shared clonotypes between healthy human individuals. The V end was cut by 0 bases, the J end by 3 bases, with 21 bases between. From germline, CDR1 is LNHNV and CDR2 YYDKDF (reference sequence). CDR3 length equals 18 residues. This sequence was found in a man between 18 and 35 years old in good health. Some clones in this sample may be carry-over from other donors' samples. What was sequenced was naive CD4+ T cells from PBMCs. Subset denoted: CD45RA+ positively selected. The rearrangement uses TRBV15 and TRBJ2-7; possibly TRBD1 or TRBD2 for D (5 bases each). CDR3 sequence (DNA): TGTGCCACCAGCAGAGATTCTGGGCGGCTGGGGGTTGTCTACGAGCAGTACTTC. It yields the protein CATSRDSGRLGVVYEQYF.